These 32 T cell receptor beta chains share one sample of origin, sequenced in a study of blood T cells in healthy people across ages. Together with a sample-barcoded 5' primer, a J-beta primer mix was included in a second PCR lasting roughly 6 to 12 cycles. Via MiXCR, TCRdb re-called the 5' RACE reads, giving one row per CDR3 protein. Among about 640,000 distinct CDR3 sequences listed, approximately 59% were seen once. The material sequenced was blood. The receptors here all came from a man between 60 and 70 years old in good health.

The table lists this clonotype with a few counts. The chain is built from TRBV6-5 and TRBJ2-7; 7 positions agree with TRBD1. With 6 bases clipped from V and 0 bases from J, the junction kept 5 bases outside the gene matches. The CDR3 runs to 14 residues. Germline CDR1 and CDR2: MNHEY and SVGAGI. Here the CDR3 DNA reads TGTGCCAGCAGCCTGACAGGGAACTCCTACGAGCAGTACTTC. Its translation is CASSLTGNSYEQYF.

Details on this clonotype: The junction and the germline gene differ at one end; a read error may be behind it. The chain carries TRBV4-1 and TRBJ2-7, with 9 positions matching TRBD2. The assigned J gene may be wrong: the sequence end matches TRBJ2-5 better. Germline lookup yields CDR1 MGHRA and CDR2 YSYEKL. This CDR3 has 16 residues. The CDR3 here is CTSSQGHSGGVETQYF. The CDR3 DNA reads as TGCACCAGCAGCCAAGGACATAGCGGGGGTGTCGAGACCCAGTACTTC.

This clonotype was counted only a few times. The CDR3 DNA follows: TGTGCCAGCAGTTATGGGGGACGCTACGAGCAGTACTTC. Its protein is CASSYGGRYEQYF. This chain connects TRBV6-6 to TRBJ2-7, with D perhaps being TRBD1 or TRBD2 (5 bases each). V lost 3 bases, J lost 3 bases, and 9 bases lay in between. Germline CDR1 is MNHNY and CDR2 is SVGAGI (reference sequence). This CDR3 spans 13 amino acids.

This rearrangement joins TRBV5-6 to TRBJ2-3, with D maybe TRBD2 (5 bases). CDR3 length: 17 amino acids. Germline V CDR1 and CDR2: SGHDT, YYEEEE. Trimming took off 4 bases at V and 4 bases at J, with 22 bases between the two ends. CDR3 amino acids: CASSPPPDWTGADTQYF. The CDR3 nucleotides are TGTGCCAGCAGCCCCCCTCCGGACTGGACGGGTGCAGATACGCAGTATTTT.

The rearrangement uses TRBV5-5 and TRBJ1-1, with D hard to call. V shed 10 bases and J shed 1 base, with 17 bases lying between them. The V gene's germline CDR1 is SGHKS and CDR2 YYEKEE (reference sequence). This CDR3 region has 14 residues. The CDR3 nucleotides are TGTGCCGCAGCCTCCTTTCCCGGGAACACTGAAGCTTTCTTT. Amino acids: CAAASFPGNTEAFF.

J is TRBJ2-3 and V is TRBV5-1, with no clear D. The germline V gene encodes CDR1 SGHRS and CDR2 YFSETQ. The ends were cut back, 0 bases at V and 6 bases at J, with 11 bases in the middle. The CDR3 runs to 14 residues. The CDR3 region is CASSLGREEDTQYF. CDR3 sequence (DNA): TGCGCCAGCAGCTTGGGTAGGGAAGAGGATACGCAGTATTTT.

The CDR3 region has the DNA TGTGCCAGCAGCTTAGGCCCGATCGGAGGGAGCAATCAGCCCCAGCATTTT. This gives the protein CASSLGPIGGSNQPQHF. The J gene is TRBJ1-5, the V gene TRBV7-2; D is uncertain. CDR1 is SGHTA, CDR2 FQGNSA, per germline. The V and J ends lost 1 base and 1 base respectively, with 14 bases between them. This CDR3 is 17 amino acids long.

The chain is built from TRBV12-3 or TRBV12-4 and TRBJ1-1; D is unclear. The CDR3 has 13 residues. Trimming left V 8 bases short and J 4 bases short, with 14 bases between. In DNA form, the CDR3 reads TGTGCCAGCTCGAATAGGGCGGCCACTGAAGCTTTCTTT. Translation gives CASSNRAATEAFF.

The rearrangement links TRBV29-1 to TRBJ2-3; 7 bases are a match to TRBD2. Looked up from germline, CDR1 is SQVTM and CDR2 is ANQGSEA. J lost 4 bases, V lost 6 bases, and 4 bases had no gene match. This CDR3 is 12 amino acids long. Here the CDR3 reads CSVGGGPDTQYF. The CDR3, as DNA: TGCAGCGTGGGCGGGGGACCAGATACGCAGTATTTT.

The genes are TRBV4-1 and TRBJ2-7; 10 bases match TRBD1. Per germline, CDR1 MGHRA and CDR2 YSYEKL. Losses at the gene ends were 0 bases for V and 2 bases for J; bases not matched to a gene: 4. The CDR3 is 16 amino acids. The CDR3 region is CASSQDPGTGAYEQYF. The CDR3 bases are TGCGCCAGCAGCCAAGATCCGGGGACAGGGGCCTACGAGCAGTACTTC.

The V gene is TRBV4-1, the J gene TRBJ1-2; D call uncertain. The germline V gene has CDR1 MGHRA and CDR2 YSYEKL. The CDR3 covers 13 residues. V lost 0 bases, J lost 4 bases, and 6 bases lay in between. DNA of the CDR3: TGCGCCAGCAGCCAAGATGGGTTCTATGGCTACACCTTC. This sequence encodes CASSQDGFYGYTF.

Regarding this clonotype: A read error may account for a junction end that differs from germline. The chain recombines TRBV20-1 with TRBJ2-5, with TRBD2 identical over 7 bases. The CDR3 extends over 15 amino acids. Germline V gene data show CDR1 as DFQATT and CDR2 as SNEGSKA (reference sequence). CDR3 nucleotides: TGCGGTGCTAGAGCGTCGAGCGGGGCACAAGAGACCCAGTACTTC. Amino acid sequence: CGARASSGAQETQYF.

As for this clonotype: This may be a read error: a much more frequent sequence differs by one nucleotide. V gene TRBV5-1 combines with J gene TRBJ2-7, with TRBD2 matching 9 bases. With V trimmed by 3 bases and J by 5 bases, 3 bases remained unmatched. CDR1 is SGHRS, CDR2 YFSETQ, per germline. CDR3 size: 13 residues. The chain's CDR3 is CASSWVAGDEQYF. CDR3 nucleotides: TGCGCCAGCAGCTGGGTAGCGGGGGACGAGCAGTACTTC.

The CDR3 nucleotides are TGTGCCAGCAGCATCATCCAGGTGTCCGTGGACAAGCAGTACTTC. Translated, it gives CASSIIQVSVDKQYF. V is TRBV27 and J is TRBJ2-7, with D maybe TRBD1 (5 bases). Trimming cost V 6 bases and J 8 bases, with 23 bases left between them. This CDR3 has 15 amino acids. Germline-derived CDR1 and CDR2 are MNHEY and SMNVEV (reference sequence).

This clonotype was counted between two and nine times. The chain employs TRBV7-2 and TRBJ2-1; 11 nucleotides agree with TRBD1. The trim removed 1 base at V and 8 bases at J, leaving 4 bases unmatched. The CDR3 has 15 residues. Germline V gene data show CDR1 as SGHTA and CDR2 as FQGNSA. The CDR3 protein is CASSLGGTGGYEQFF. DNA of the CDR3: TGTGCCAGCAGCTTAGGTGGGACAGGGGGTTATGAGCAGTTCTTC.

The CDR3 DNA sequence: TGTGCCAGCAGTTTCCAACCAATCCAAAACAGGGTTAATGGCTACACCTTC. This codes for CASSFQPIQNRVNGYTF. The chain uses TRBV12-3 or TRBV12-4 and TRBJ1-2, with D possibly being TRBD1 (6 bases). The CDR3 extends over 17 amino acids. V lost 3 bases and J lost 6, with 23 bases in between.

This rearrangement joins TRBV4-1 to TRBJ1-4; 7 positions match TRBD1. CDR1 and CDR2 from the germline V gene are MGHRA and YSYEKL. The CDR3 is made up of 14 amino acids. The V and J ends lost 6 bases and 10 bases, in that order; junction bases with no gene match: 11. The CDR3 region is CASRSGTEPAKLFF. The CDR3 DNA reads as TGCGCCAGCAGGTCCGGGACAGAACCCGCAAAACTGTTTTTT.

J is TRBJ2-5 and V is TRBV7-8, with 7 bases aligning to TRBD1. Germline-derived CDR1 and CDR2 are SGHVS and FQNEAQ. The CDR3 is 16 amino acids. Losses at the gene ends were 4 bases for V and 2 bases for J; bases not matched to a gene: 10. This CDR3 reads CASSSWTGPRQETQYF. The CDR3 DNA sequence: TGTGCCAGCAGCTCCTGGACAGGACCACGACAAGAGACCCAGTACTTC.

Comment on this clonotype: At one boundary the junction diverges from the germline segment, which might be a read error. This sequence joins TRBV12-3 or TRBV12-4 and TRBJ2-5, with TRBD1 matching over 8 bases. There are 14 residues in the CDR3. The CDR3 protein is CASSVRGQREAQYF. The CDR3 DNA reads TGTGCCAGCAGCGTCAGGGGGCAGAGAGAGGCCCAGTACTTC.

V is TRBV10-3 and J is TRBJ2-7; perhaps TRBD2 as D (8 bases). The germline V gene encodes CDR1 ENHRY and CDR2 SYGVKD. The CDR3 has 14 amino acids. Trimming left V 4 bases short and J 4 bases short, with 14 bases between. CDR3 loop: CAISAGGGRYEQYF. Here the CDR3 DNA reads TGTGCCATCAGTGCGGGAGGGGGCCGGTACGAGCAGTACTTC.

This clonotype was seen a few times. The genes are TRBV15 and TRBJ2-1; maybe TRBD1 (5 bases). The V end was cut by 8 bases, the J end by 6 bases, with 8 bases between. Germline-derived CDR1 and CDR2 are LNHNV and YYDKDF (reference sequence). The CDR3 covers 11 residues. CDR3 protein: CATGAINEQFF. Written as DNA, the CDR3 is TGTGCCACCGGGGCCATCAATGAGCAGTTCTTC.

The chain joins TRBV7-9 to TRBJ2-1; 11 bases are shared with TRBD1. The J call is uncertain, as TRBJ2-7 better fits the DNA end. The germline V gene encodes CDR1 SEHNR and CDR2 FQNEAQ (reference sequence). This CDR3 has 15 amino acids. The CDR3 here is CASSYYRDRGEEQYF. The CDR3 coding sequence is TGTGCCAGCAGCTACTACCGGGACAGGGGGGAAGAGCAGTACTTC.

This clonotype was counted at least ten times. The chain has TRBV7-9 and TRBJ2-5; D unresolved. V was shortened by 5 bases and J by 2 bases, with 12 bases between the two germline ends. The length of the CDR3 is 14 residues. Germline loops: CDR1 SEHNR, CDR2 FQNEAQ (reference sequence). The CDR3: CASSAFTEQETQYF. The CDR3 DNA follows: TGTGCCAGCAGCGCCTTTACAGAACAAGAGACCCAGTACTTC.

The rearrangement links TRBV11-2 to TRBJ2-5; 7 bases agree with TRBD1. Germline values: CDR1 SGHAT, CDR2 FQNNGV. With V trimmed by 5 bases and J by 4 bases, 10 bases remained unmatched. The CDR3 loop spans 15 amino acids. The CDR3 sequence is CASSRRQGAGETQYF. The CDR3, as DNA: TGTGCCAGCAGCCGTAGACAGGGCGCAGGAGAGACCCAGTACTTC.

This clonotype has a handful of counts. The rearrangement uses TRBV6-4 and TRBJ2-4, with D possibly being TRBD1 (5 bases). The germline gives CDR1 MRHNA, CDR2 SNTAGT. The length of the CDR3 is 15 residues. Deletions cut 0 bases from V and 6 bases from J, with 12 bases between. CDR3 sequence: CASSDSNRLRNIQYF. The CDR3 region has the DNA TGTGCCAGCAGTGACTCGAACAGGCTCCGAAACATTCAGTACTTC.

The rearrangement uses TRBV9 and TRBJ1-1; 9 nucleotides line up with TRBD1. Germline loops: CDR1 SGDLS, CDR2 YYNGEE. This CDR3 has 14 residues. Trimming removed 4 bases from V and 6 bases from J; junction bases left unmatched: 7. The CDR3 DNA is TGTGCCAGCAGCCCCGACAGGGGGAAGGCTGAAGCTTTCTTT. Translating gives CASSPDRGKAEAFF.

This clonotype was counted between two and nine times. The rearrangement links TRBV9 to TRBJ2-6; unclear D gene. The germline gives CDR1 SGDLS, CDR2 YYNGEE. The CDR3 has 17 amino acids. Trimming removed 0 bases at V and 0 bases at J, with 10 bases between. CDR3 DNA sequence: TGTGCCAGCAGCGTAGACATCTTAGGCTCTGGGGCCAACGTCCTGACTTTC. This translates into CASSVDILGSGANVLTF.

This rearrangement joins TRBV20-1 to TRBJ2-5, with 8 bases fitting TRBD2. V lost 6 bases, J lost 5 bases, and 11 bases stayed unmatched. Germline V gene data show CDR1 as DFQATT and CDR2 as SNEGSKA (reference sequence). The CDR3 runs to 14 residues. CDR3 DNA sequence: TGCAGTGCCACCATCGGACTAGCAGTGGAGACCCAGTACTTC. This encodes CSATIGLAVETQYF.

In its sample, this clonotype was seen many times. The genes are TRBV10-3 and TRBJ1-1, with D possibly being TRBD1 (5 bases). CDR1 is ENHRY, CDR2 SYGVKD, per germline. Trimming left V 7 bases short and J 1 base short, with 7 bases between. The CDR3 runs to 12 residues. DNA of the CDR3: TGTGCCATCACAACAGGGAACACTGAAGCTTTCTTT. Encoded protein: CAITTGNTEAFF.

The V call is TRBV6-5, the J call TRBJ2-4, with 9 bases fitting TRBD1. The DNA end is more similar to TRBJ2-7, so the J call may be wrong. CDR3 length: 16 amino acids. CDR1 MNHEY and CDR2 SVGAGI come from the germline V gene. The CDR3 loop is CASSFATGTGFYEQYF. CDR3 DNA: TGTGCCAGCAGTTTCGCCACCGGGACAGGGTTCTACGAGCAGTACTTC.

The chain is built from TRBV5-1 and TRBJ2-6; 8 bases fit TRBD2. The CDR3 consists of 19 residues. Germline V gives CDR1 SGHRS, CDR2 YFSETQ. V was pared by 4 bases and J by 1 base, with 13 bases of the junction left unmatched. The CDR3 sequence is CASSLWGSGVPSGANVLTF. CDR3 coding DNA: TGCGCCAGCAGCCTCTGGGGTAGCGGGGTCCCTTCTGGGGCCAACGTCCTGACTTTC.

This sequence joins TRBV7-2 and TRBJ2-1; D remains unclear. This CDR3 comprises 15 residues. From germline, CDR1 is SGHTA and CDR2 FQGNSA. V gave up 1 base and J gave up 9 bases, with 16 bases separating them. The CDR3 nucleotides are TGTGCCAGCAGCTTAGGTGGGTTTGGAAACTGTGAGCAGTTCTTC. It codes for CASSLGGFGNCEQFF.